These 14 T cell receptor beta chains originate from one sample sequenced in a study of T-cell memory formation after mild COVID-19. TCRdb ran MiXCR on the 5' RACE reads and lists one entry per CDR3 protein. The data hold around 90,000 distinct CDR3 sequences, with about 13% observed a single time. The specimen sequenced was PBMCs or a T cell subset sorted from them (not recorded which). The receptors were gathered from an adult woman who had mild COVID-19 (a few samples of this study predate the infection). Cell type and time point are not known.

The gene calls are TRBV7-9 and TRBJ2-3; 8 nucleotides agree with TRBD1. The V segment lost 0 bases and the J segment 4 bases; nucleotides outside the gene matches: 0. The CDR3 is made up of 14 amino acids. The germline V gene encodes CDR1 SEHNR and CDR2 FQNEAQ (reference sequence). CDR3 protein: CASSLARGPDTQYF. The CDR3 coding sequence is TGTGCCAGCAGCTTAGCCAGGGGGCCAGATACGCAGTATTTT.

This clonotype was seen a handful of times. This chain uses TRBV6-2 or TRBV6-3 with TRBJ2-7; D remains ambiguous. The CDR3 sequence is 10 residues long. The V gene's germline CDR1 is MNHEY and CDR2 SVGEGT. The V gene lost 8 bases and the J gene lost 2 bases, with 4 bases spanning the gap. The CDR3 loop reads CASGPYEQYF. The CDR3 DNA sequence: TGTGCCAGCGGACCCTACGAGCAGTACTTC.

This clonotype was recorded a few times. This chain joins TRBV30 and TRBJ2-4; D possibly matches TRBD1 or TRBD2 (5 bases each). The germline V and J ends were trimmed by 3 bases and 0 bases, with 12 bases remaining between them. Per germline, CDR1 GTSNPN and CDR2 SVGIG (reference sequence). The CDR3 sequence is 15 residues long. As DNA, the CDR3 is TGTGCCTGGAGCCCAGGGAGTCTAGCCAAAAACATTCAGTACTTC. Translation gives CAWSPGSLAKNIQYF. Full variable domain (remainder filled in from reference TRBV30 and TRBJ2-4): SQTIHQWPATLVQPVGSPLSLECTVEGTSNPNLYWYRQAAGRGLQLLFYSVGIGQISSEVPQNLSASRPQDRQFILSSKKLLLSDSGFYLCAWSPGSLAKNIQYFGAGTRLSVL.

The chain is built from TRBV7-6 and TRBJ2-1; possibly TRBD2 for D (6 bases). The ends were cut back, 4 bases at V and 2 bases at J, with 12 bases in the middle. This CDR3 has 15 amino acids. The germline V gene encodes CDR1 SGHVS and CDR2 FNYEAQ. CDR3 sequence (DNA): TGTGCCAGCAGCTCATGGCGGAGGGCCTACAATGAGCAGTTCTTC. Translation: CASSSWRRAYNEQFF.

In its sample, this clonotype was seen a few times. The chain couples TRBV6-2 or TRBV6-3 to TRBJ1-1, with D possibly being TRBD1 (5 bases). Germline V gene data show CDR1 as MNHEY and CDR2 as SVGEGT. Deletions cut 1 base from V and 1 base from J, with 7 bases between. There are 14 residues in the CDR3. CDR3 coding DNA: TGTGCCAGCAGTTACTTTGACAGGAACACTGAAGCTTTCTTT. It yields the protein CASSYFDRNTEAFF.

This clonotype was seen a few times. V is TRBV12-3 or TRBV12-4 and J is TRBJ2-2; 7 nucleotides match TRBD1. The J segment lost 6 bases and the V segment lost 6 bases, leaving 10 bases of the junction unmatched. The CDR3 is 15 amino acids. The CDR3 region is CASREQGMFAGELFF. For the CDR3, the DNA is TGTGCCAGCAGAGAACAGGGGATGTTCGCCGGGGAGCTGTTTTTT.

This clonotype was observed a handful of times. The V gene is TRBV19, the J gene TRBJ1-1, with D perhaps matching TRBD1 (5 bases). This CDR3 is built from 14 residues. Deletions cut 8 bases from V and 6 bases from J, with 19 bases between. Germline V gene sequence: CDR1 LNHDA, CDR2 SQIVND (reference sequence). The CDR3: CASSALRGEAEAFF. CDR3 coding DNA: TGTGCCAGTTCGGCACTTAGAGGGGAGGCTGAAGCTTTCTTT. The full variable domain, completed using reference TRBV19 and TRBJ1-1, is DGGITQSPKYLFRKEGQNVTLSCEQNLNHDAMYWYRQDPGQGLRLIYYSQIVNDFQKGDIAEGYSVSREKKESFPLTVTSAQKNPTAFYLCASSALRGEAEAFFGQGTRLTVV.

The CDR3 DNA reads TGTGCCAGCAGTTTATCCATCAATGAGCAGTTCTTC. Translating it yields CASSLSINEQFF. V and J are TRBV27 and TRBJ2-1; D is unresolved. This CDR3 spans 12 amino acids. V gave up 0 bases and J gave up 6 bases, with 3 bases separating them. Germline CDR1 and CDR2: MNHEY and SMNVEV (reference sequence).

This clonotype came up a few times. The chain is built from TRBV2 and TRBJ1-1, with D hard to call. Germline V gives CDR1 SNHLY, CDR2 FYNNEI. There are 11 residues in the CDR3. With 6 bases removed from V and 5 bases from J, the gap between germline ends came to 7 bases. CDR3 loop: CASSSRTEAFF. The DNA for the CDR3 is TGTGCCAGCAGCAGTAGAACTGAAGCTTTCTTT.

This chain uses TRBV6-5 with TRBJ1-1; D uncertain. Germline assignment: CDR1 MNHEY and CDR2 SVGAGI. This CDR3 region has 15 residues. V shed 6 bases and J shed 5 bases, with 19 bases lying between them. The CDR3: CASSPSEVGLTEAFF. Here the CDR3 DNA reads TGTGCCAGCAGCCCCTCCGAAGTAGGGCTGACTGAAGCTTTCTTT.

The chain recombines TRBV12-3 or TRBV12-4 with TRBJ2-1; 10 nucleotides align to TRBD2. J was trimmed by 3 bases and V by 8 bases; bases with no gene match: 4. This CDR3 has 14 amino acids. The CDR3 bases are TGTGCCAGCCACGGGACTAGCGACTACAATGAGCAGTTCTTC. It codes for CASHGTSDYNEQFF.

This sequence joins TRBV7-6 and TRBJ2-3; no definite D call. This CDR3 is built from 15 residues. The germline gives CDR1 SGHVS, CDR2 FNYEAQ. Trimming removed 1 base from V and 0 bases from J, with 8 bases in between. The CDR3 region has the DNA TGTGCCAGCAGCTTAGGAAGAGGAAGCACAGATACGCAGTATTTT. This sequence encodes CASSLGRGSTDTQYF.

The rearrangement links TRBV20-1 to TRBJ2-5, with no clear D. Germline V gene sequence: CDR1 DFQATT, CDR2 SNEGSKA (reference sequence). Trimming removed 6 bases from V and 5 bases from J, with 7 bases in between. The CDR3 runs to 10 residues. Here the CDR3 DNA reads TGCAGTGCCCAGAGGGAGACCCAGTACTTC. This gives the protein CSAQRETQYF.

This clonotype showed up just a few times. The rearrangement links TRBV18 to TRBJ2-5; 7 nucleotides match TRBD2. The CDR3 length is 16 residues. V shed 4 bases, J shed 2 bases, and the junction held 10 bases outside the gene matches. Germline-derived CDR1 and CDR2 are KGHSH and LQKENI. The DNA of the CDR3 is TGTGCCAGCTCACACCGGGACTACGAAATTCAAGAGACCCAGTACTTC. Translation gives CASSHRDYEIQETQYF.